This TCR beta chain derives from a study of T cells after yellow fever vaccination. TCRdb reprocessed the 5' RACE reads via MiXCR and lists one record per CDR3 protein. The sample contains over 65,000 distinct CDR3 sequences, 13% of which appear only once. Study results and caveats: Abundant contaminating clonotypes from the bulk population could appear in FACS-sorted repertoires.

This clonotype was observed a handful of times. The sequencing used CD8+ T cells not binding an NS4B(214-222) dextramer, sorted from PBMCs, collected roughly 20 days after the first yellow fever vaccination. This TCR was recovered from a man between 18 and 29 years old who received the YFV17D yellow fever vaccine.

CDR3 sequence: CATKKGQGLHEQFF. The CDR3 DNA sequence: TGTGCCACCAAAAAGGGACAGGGTCTTCATGAGCAGTTCTTC. The rearrangement links TRBV24-1 to TRBJ2-1, with 9 bases identical to TRBD1. The CDR3 runs 14 residues. CDR1 KGHDR and CDR2 SFDVKD come from the germline V gene. Trimming removed 8 bases from V and 8 bases from J; junction bases left unmatched: 9.